This T cell receptor (beta chain) was captured by sequencing in a study of CD8 T cells in Susac syndrome. A note on this clonotype: Its antigen is as yet unknown.

Roughly 0.5 to 1 ug RNA was reverse transcribed with random hexamers. Amplification of TCR beta CDR3 spanned 54 Vbeta and 13 Jbeta via immunoSEQ multiplex PCR. From the immunoSEQ multiplex PCR reads, TCRdb called clonotypes with MiXCR, one entry per CDR3 protein. Of more than 110,000 distinct CDR3 sequences in the sample, nearly 95% were seen once. Study outcomes and limitations: Acknowledgment was made by the study that its TCR sequencing and HLA analysis involved a relatively small number of individuals.

The sequenced sample was CD8+ T cells from PBMCs. This sequence originates from a human donor in good health.

CDR3: CASSIWGGAYQPQHF. DNA of the CDR3: TGTGCCAGTAGTATATGGGGGGGGGCTTATCAGCCCCAGCATTTT. V gene TRBV19 combines with J gene TRBJ1-5; weak D call: TRBD1 (6 bases). The CDR3 contains 15 residues. The V gene lost 2 bases and the J gene lost 5 bases, with 13 bases spanning the gap. Germline CDR1 LNHDA, CDR2 SQIVND (reference sequence).